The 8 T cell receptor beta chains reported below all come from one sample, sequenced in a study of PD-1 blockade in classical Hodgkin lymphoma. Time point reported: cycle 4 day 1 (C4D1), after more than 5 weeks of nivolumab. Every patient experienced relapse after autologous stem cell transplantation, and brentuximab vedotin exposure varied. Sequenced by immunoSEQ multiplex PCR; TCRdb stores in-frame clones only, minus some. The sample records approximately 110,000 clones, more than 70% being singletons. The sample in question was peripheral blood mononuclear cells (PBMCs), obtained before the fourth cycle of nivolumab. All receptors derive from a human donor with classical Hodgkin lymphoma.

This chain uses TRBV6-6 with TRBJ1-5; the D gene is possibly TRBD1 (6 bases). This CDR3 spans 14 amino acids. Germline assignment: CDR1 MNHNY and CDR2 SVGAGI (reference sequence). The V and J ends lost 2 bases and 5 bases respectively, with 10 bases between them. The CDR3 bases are TGTGCCAGCAGTTACAGGGACATAGATCAGCCCCAGCATTTT. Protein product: CASSYRDIDQPQHF.

The CDR3 sequence: CASSLSPQGETEAFF. The CDR3 DNA sequence: TGCGCCAGCAGCCTTTCTCCACAGGGCGAAACTGAAGCTTTCTTT. V is TRBV4-3 and J is TRBJ1-1; TRBD1 is a possible D gene (6 bases). CDR3 length equals 15 residues. The V end was cut by 4 bases, the J end by 5 bases, with 17 bases between. CDR1 is LGHNA, CDR2 YSLEER, per germline.

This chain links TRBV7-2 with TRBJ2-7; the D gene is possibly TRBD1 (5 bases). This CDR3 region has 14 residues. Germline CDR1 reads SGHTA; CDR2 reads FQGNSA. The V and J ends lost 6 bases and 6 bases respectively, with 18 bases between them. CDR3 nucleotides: TGTGCCAGCAGTATAGAGACAGTTTTGGGCGAGCAGTACTTC. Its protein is CASSIETVLGEQYF.

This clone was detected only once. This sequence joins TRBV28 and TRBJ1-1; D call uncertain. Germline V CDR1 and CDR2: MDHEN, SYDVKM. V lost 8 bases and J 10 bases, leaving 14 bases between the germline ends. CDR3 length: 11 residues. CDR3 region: CASGESLGAFF. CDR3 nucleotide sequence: TGTGCCAGCGGTGAATCACTCGGAGCTTTCTTT.

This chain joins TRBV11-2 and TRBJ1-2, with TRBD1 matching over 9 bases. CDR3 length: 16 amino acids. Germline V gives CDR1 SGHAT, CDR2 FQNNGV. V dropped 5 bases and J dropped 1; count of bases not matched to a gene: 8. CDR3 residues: CASSRRATGGNYGYTF. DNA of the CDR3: TGTGCCAGCAGCCGTCGCGCGACAGGGGGTAACTATGGCTACACCTTC.

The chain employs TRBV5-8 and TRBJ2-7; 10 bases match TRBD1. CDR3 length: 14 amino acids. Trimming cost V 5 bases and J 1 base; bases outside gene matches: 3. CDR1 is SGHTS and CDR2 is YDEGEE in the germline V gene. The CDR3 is CASSRTGGSYEQYF. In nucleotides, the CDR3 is TGTGCCAGCAGTCGGACAGGGGGTTCCTACGAGCAGTACTTC.

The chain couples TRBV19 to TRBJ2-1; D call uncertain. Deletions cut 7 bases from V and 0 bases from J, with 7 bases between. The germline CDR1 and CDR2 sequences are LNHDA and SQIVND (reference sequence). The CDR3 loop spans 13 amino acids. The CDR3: CASTPSSYNEQFF. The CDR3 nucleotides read TGTGCCAGTACTCCCTCCTCCTACAATGAGCAGTTCTTC.

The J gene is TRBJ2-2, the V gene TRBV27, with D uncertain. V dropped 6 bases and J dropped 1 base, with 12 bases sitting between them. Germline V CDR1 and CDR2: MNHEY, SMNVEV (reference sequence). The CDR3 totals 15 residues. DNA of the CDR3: TGTGCCAGCAGATACTTAGCACGGAACACCGGGGAGCTGTTTTTT. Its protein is CASRYLARNTGELFF.